This T cell receptor (beta chain) is drawn from a study of cytomegalovirus exposure and HLA in healthy donors. Study findings and constraints: When presence/absence was analysed, sequencing depth was taken to be roughly uniform across donors.

60 Vbeta and 13 Jbeta primers were used in PCR. Using immunoSEQ multiplex PCR, the repertoire was profiled, and TCRdb retains in-frame clones only, with some absent. The sample contains approximately 150,000 clones, about 65% of which appear only once. With respect to this clone: The target antigen is unknown.

Germline CDR1 MNHNY, CDR2 SVGAGI (reference sequence). The CDR3 covers 15 residues. Trimming took 7 bases from V and 8 from J, leaving 21 bases between them. Sequences were obtained from PBMCs. This rearrangement joins TRBV6-6 to TRBJ2-1; a weak D match, TRBD2 (6 bases). The source is a woman under 40 in good health and CMV-seronegative. The CDR3 protein is CASTQGTYEGYEQFF. For the CDR3, the DNA is TGTGCCAGCACCCAAGGGACTTACGAGGGCTATGAGCAGTTCTTC.